The 17 T cell receptor beta chains below were found in one sample sequenced in a study of identical twins. In TCRdb, the 5' RACE reads were re-called with MiXCR into one record per CDR3 protein. The profile shows 1.5 million to 2 million distinct CDR3 sequences, under 35% of them singletons. Material: cord blood. These receptors were collected from a newborn girl in good health.

The chain is built from TRBV20-1 and TRBJ1-2; D is uncertain. This CDR3 spans 15 amino acids. Germline V gene sequence: CDR1 DFQATT, CDR2 SNEGSKA (reference sequence). V lost 0 bases to trimming and J lost 4 bases, with 15 bases between them. CDR3 DNA sequence: TGCAGTGCTAGAGACCCACTTGCCCCTGGCTATGGCTACACCTTC. It is translated as CSARDPLAPGYGYTF.

This clonotype was observed a handful of times. A junction boundary mismatches the germline segment, possibly from a read error. CDR3: CASIGNYGYTF. DNA for the CDR3: TGCGCCAGCATCGGCAACTATGGCTACACCTTC. The genes are TRBV28 and TRBJ1-2, with D hard to call. From germline, CDR1 is MDHEN and CDR2 SYDVKM. The CDR3 contains 11 residues.

To note about this clonotype: The junction shows a germline mismatch at one end, possibly a read error. The chain employs TRBV25-1 and TRBJ2-3; D is undetermined. Germline loops: CDR1 MGHDK, CDR2 SYGVNS. CDR3 length: 12 residues. CDR3 sequence reads: CASGYPPDTQFF. The CDR3 DNA is TGTGCCAGCGGGTACCCGCCAGATACGCAGTTTTTT.

This clonotype showed up many times. The junction differs from germline at one of its ends, possibly a read error. This chain's CDR3 is CASSLAARETQYF. The CDR3 nucleotides are TGTGCCAGCAGTTTAGCGGCGAGGGAGACCCAGTACTTC. This chain links TRBV5-1 with TRBJ2-5; D is possibly TRBD2 (6 bases). This CDR3 has 13 residues. Germline V gene data show CDR1 as SGHRS and CDR2 as YFSETQ.

This clonotype was observed a handful of times. The chain links TRBV10-3 to TRBJ2-1; D is tentatively TRBD1 or TRBD2 (5 bases each). In germline, CDR1 is ENHRY, CDR2 SYGVKD. The CDR3 covers 15 residues. Trimming took 6 bases from V and 9 from J, leaving 21 bases between them. CDR3 DNA sequence: TGTGCCATCAGCAGGGACCCCGACAAAGGCGGTGAGCAGTTCTTC. This codes for CAISRDPDKGGEQFF.

The rearrangement uses TRBV10-1 and TRBJ2-5; D not resolved. The assigned J gene may be wrong: the sequence end matches TRBJ2-1 better. The germline V gene encodes CDR1 WNHNN and CDR2 SYGVQD (reference sequence). The length of the CDR3 is 10 residues. The CDR3 here is CASLQETQFF. The CDR3 DNA follows: TGCGCCAGCTTACAAGAGACCCAGTTCTTC.

The V call is TRBV7-6, the J call TRBJ1-4, with 7 bases aligning to TRBD1. V lost 0 bases, J lost 5 bases, and 6 bases stayed unmatched. Germline lookup yields CDR1 SGHVS and CDR2 FNYEAQ. The CDR3 loop spans 16 amino acids. DNA for the CDR3: TGTGCCAGCAGCTTAGCCCCCGGGACAGCGAATGAAAAACTGTTTTTT. It translates to CASSLAPGTANEKLFF.

The J gene is TRBJ2-7, the V gene TRBV2, with D possibly TRBD1 on 6 matching bases. Germline-derived CDR1 and CDR2 are SNHLY and FYNNEI. The CDR3 length is 16 residues. V was cut by 1 base and J by 7 bases, with 20 bases left in between. The CDR3 sequence: CASSEDYGTPYNEQYF. In nucleotides, the CDR3 is TGTGCCAGCAGTGAAGATTATGGGACACCCTACAATGAGCAGTACTTC.

There are a few counts of this clonotype. The V gene is TRBV4-2, the J gene TRBJ1-5; D is possibly TRBD1 (5 bases). V was cut by 1 base and J by 5 bases, with 24 bases left in between. CDR1 LGHNA and CDR2 YNFKEQ come from the germline V gene. CDR3 length equals 19 residues. Here the CDR3 DNA reads TGTGCCAGCAGCCAAGTCGTTGTCAGGGTGATAGAGGGACATCAGCCCCAGCATTTT. Translation gives CASSQVVVRVIEGHQPQHF.

This clonotype was seen a handful of times. This chain joins TRBV20-1 and TRBJ2-1, with 13 bases matching TRBD2. This CDR3 is built from 14 residues. Germline V gives CDR1 DFQATT, CDR2 SNEGSKA (reference sequence). Unmatched junction bases numbered 7, after V lost 6 bases and J lost 8 bases. The CDR3 reads CSAPLAGGPYEQFF. In nucleotides, the CDR3 is TGCAGTGCCCCACTAGCGGGAGGGCCCTATGAGCAGTTCTTC.

The CDR3 region is CASSTGGPQYF. CDR3 bases: TGTGCCAGCAGCACAGGGGGTCCGCAGTATTTT. The chain combines TRBV11-1 with TRBJ2-3; 8 bases line up with TRBD1. Germline loops: CDR1 SGHAT, CDR2 FQDESV (reference sequence). The CDR3 sequence is 11 residues long. The trim removed 5 bases at V and 10 bases at J, leaving 2 bases unmatched.

The chain links TRBV10-2 to TRBJ2-3; 7 nucleotides line up with TRBD1. The germline gives CDR1 WSHSY, CDR2 SAAADI. CDR3 length equals 14 residues. CDR3 sequence reads: CTTTGQASTDTQYF. CDR3 sequence (DNA): TGCACCACCACAGGACAGGCTAGCACAGATACGCAGTATTTT.

This clonotype was found once. The rearrangement links TRBV9 to TRBJ1-5, with 10 bases aligning to TRBD1. Trimming at V came to 0 bases and at J to 6 bases, leaving 3 bases not matched to a gene. CDR1 is SGDLS and CDR2 is YYNGEE in the germline V gene. This CDR3 has 15 amino acids. CDR3 bases: TGTGCCAGCAGCGTAGGGACAGGGGGTGGTCAGCCCCAGCATTTT. Amino acids: CASSVGTGGGQPQHF.

This clonotype was seen ten or more times. The CDR3 region is CAISESGQGAQPQHF. For the CDR3, the DNA is TGTGCCATCAGTGAGTCGGGTCAGGGGGCACAGCCCCAGCATTTT. This chain joins TRBV10-3 and TRBJ1-5; 8 positions match TRBD1. The CDR3 loop spans 15 amino acids. The V gene end was trimmed by 0 bases and the J gene end by 7 bases; junction bases not matched to a gene: 5. From germline, CDR1 is ENHRY and CDR2 SYGVKD.

This chain connects TRBV12-3 or TRBV12-4 to TRBJ2-7; D is ambiguous. V was shortened by 6 bases and J by 10 bases, with 16 bases between the two germline ends. CDR3 length: 12 residues. CDR3 region: CASRARSGDQYF. Written as DNA, the CDR3 is TGTGCCAGCAGGGCCCGCAGTGGTGACCAGTACTTC.

The table lists this clonotype with a few counts. The genes are TRBV28 and TRBJ2-1; 10 bases line up with TRBD2. CDR3 length equals 17 residues. The J segment lost 3 bases and the V segment lost 3 bases, leaving 8 bases of the junction unmatched. Per the germline V gene, CDR1 is MDHEN and CDR2 is SYDVKM. CDR3 nucleotides: TGTGCCAGCAGTTTTTCCCCCGGGACTAGCGTCTACAATGAGCAGTTCTTC. Translating it yields CASSFSPGTSVYNEQFF.

J is TRBJ2-1 and V is TRBV20-1; the D gene could be TRBD1 or TRBD2 (6 bases each). The germline gives CDR1 DFQATT, CDR2 SNEGSKA (reference sequence). Trimming pared 1 base from V and 4 bases from J, leaving 20 bases between. This CDR3 is 17 amino acids long. For the CDR3, the DNA is TGCAGTGCTAGAGCCTCGGAGGGTGGGGGGCGGTACAATGAGCAGTTCTTC. Translation gives CSARASEGGGRYNEQFF.